A single count supports the clone carrying this T cell receptor (beta chain). Its specificity is unknown. Germline trimming cut 0 bases from V and 4 bases from J; bases unmatched to any gene: 6. The CDR3 consists of 16 residues. Germline V gene lookup returns CDR1 SGHDN and CDR2 FVKESK. A J-beta primer mix and a sample-barcoded 5' primer were used in a second PCR of roughly 6 to 11 cycles. TCRdb redid the calling of the 5' RACE reads with MiXCR, one entry per CDR3 protein. The sample shows hundreds of thousands of distinct CDR3 sequences, approximately 39% of them seen only once. PBMCs numbering at least 6.5 million were isolated per sample. There were at least 5.5 micrograms of total RNA extracted from every sample. The data were obtained in a study of blood T cells in healthy people across ages. Study results and caveats: Researchers report that TCR beta diversity correlated strongly with naive T cell percentage.

V and J are TRBV14 and TRBJ2-1; 7 bases map to TRBD1. The sequence came from a woman aged 60-70 years in good health. The specimen sequenced was blood. The CDR3: CASSQEGTAPYNEQFF. The CDR3 DNA reads as TGTGCCAGCAGCCAAGAAGGGACAGCACCTTACAATGAGCAGTTCTTC. The full variable domain, in which reference TRBV14 and TRBJ2-1 provide the parts outside the CDR3, is EAGVTQFPSHSVIEKGQTVTLRCDPISGHDNLYWYRRVMGKEIKFLLHFVKESKQDESGMPNNRFLAERTGGTYSTLKVQPAELEDSGVYFCASSQEGTAPYNEQFFGPGTRLTVL.